The 9 T cell receptor beta chains reported below all come from one sample, sequenced in a study of cytomegalovirus exposure and HLA in healthy donors. This table comes from immunoSEQ multiplex PCR, and its TCRdb copy is limited to in-frame clones, with some not included. The sample lists 150,000 to 160,000 clones, roughly 84% occurring once. Sequencing was performed on PBMCs. The receptors originated from a human donor in good health.

The chain links TRBV7-3 to TRBJ2-7, with TRBD1 matching over 9 bases. CDR1 and CDR2 from the germline V gene are SGHTA and FQGTGA. The junction had 2 bases not matched to a gene; V was cut back by 5 bases and J by 3 bases. The CDR3 is 13 amino acids. CDR3 residues: CASSKDRGYEQYF. CDR3 sequence (DNA): TGTGCCAGCAGCAAGGACAGGGGCTACGAGCAGTACTTC. The whole variable domain, filled in from reference TRBV7-3 and TRBJ2-7, reads GAGVSQTPSNKVTEKGKYVELRCDPISGHTALYWYRQSLGQGPEFLIYFQGTGAADDSGLPNDRFFAVRPEGSVSTLKIQRTERGDSAVYLCASSKDRGYEQYFGPGTRLTVT.

The chain uses TRBV5-1 and TRBJ1-4; D remains unclear. The CDR3 runs 15 residues. The germline V gene encodes CDR1 SGHRS and CDR2 YFSETQ. Between the trimmed V and J ends, which lost 0 bases and 2 bases, there was a span of 8 bases. The CDR3 sequence: CASSLGGRTNEKLFF. In DNA, the CDR3 is TGCGCCAGCAGCTTGGGAGGGAGGACTAATGAAAAACTGTTTTTT.

The chain is built from TRBV5-6 and TRBJ2-1; TRBD1 matches 10 bases. CDR1 is SGHDT and CDR2 is YYEEEE in the germline V gene. The CDR3 spans 15 residues. V shed 1 base, J shed 6 bases, and the junction held 4 bases outside the gene matches. The CDR3 protein is CASSLMGQGLNEQFF. Written as DNA, the CDR3 is TGTGCCAGCAGCTTGATGGGACAGGGGCTCAATGAGCAGTTCTTC.

The V call is TRBV19, the J call TRBJ2-5, with a possible D match to TRBD2 (5 bases). Germline CDR1 reads LNHDA; CDR2 reads SQIVND (reference sequence). This CDR3 comprises 17 residues. V was shortened by 2 bases and J by 2 bases, with 18 bases between the two germline ends. CDR3 protein: CASSITSWPGGQETQYF. CDR3 nucleotides: TGTGCCAGTAGTATAACCTCTTGGCCGGGCGGGCAAGAGACCCAGTACTTC.

The rearrangement uses TRBV30 and TRBJ2-7; TRBD2 is a possible D gene (5 bases). The CDR3 length is 14 residues. Trimming pared 2 bases from V and 0 bases from J, leaving 11 bases between. Per germline, CDR1 GTSNPN and CDR2 SVGIG (reference sequence). The CDR3 sequence: CAWSPRTSSYEQYF. In nucleotides, the CDR3 is TGTGCCTGGAGTCCACGGACTTCCTCCTACGAGCAGTACTTC. Filled out from reference TRBV30 and TRBJ2-7, the complete variable domain reads SQTIHQWPATLVQPVGSPLSLECTVEGTSNPNLYWYRQAAGRGLQLLFYSVGIGQISSEVPQNLSASRPQDRQFILSSKKLLLSDSGFYLCAWSPRTSSYEQYFGPGTRLTVT.

This sequence joins TRBV18 and TRBJ2-3; possibly TRBD1 for D (5 bases). This CDR3 comprises 14 residues. CDR1 is KGHSH and CDR2 is LQKENI in the germline V gene. Trimming removed 3 bases at V and 3 bases at J, with 10 bases between. The CDR3 bases are TGTGCCAGCTCACCTATGGACACTACAGATACGCAGTATTTT. Translation: CASSPMDTTDTQYF.

The genes are TRBV19 and TRBJ1-5; D is ambiguous. Germline-derived CDR1 and CDR2 are LNHDA and SQIVND (reference sequence). CDR3 length equals 15 residues. V lost 6 bases and J 7 bases, leaving 19 bases between the germline ends. CDR3 DNA sequence: TGTGCCAGTAGGGTCCAAACATCCGTGTTGCAGCCCCAGCATTTT. Translating it yields CASRVQTSVLQPQHF.

The chain uses TRBV6-5 and TRBJ1-3; 8 nucleotides match TRBD1. Germline CDR1 and CDR2: MNHEY and SVGAGI. The CDR3 spans 16 residues. Unmatched junction bases numbered 9, after V lost 0 bases and J lost 8 bases. The CDR3 DNA sequence: TGTGCCAGCAGTTACTCCCGGACAGGGATGGTTGACACCATATATTTT. It encodes CASSYSRTGMVDTIYF.

The rearrangement uses TRBV29-1 and TRBJ1-2, with D possibly matching TRBD1 (5 bases). The CDR3 runs 11 residues. Per the germline V gene, CDR1 is SQVTM and CDR2 is ANQGSEA. CDR3: CSAYGGNVYTF. In DNA, the CDR3 is TGCAGTGCATATGGGGGGAATGTCTACACCTTC.